The 15 T cell receptor beta chains reported below all come from one sample, sequenced in a study of response to subunit inactivated influenza vaccine. TCRdb passed the RT-PCR reads through MiXCR, listing each CDR3 protein once. The sample contains fewer than 800,000 distinct CDR3 sequences, around 16% of which appear only once. The sequencing used PBMCs from blood, collected 11 to 12 days after vaccination. The receptors were gathered from a man in his fifties or sixties who received an inactivated influenza vaccine.

This clonotype has more than one count but fewer than ten. The CDR3 nucleotides read TGCAGTGCCTCTGACGGCAATCAGCCCCAGCATTTT. Translated: CSASDGNQPQHF. The V call is TRBV20-1, the J call TRBJ1-5; no reliable D call. The CDR3 length is 12 residues. Trimming removed 6 bases from V and 2 bases from J, with 8 bases in between. From germline, CDR1 is DFQATT and CDR2 SNEGSKA (reference sequence).

This clonotype was observed a handful of times. The rearrangement joins TRBV28 to TRBJ2-5; no clear D gene. Trimming removed 5 bases at V and 0 bases at J, with 13 bases between. Germline CDR1 MDHEN, CDR2 SYDVKM. There are 15 residues in the CDR3. The CDR3 sequence is CASSGLEPYQETQYF. For the CDR3, the DNA is TGTGCCAGCAGTGGCCTCGAACCGTACCAAGAGACCCAGTACTTC.

This chain joins TRBV6-1 and TRBJ2-5, with 7 bases lining up with TRBD2. This CDR3 has 14 amino acids. The germline V gene has CDR1 MNHNS and CDR2 SASEGT. Unmatched junction bases numbered 5, after V lost 5 bases and J lost 2 bases. This chain's CDR3 is CASSPPSGQETQYF. The DNA of the CDR3 is TGTGCCAGCAGTCCTCCTAGCGGACAAGAGACCCAGTACTTC.

The V and J genes are TRBV10-3 and TRBJ2-7, with TRBD2 matching over 7 bases. This CDR3 is built from 14 residues. In germline, CDR1 is ENHRY, CDR2 SYGVKD. V trimming: 7 bases; J trimming: 3 bases; junction bases outside the gene matches: 9. CDR3 nucleotide sequence: TGTGCCATCAACCGAGGCGGGGGAAACTACGAGCAGTACTTC. Its protein product is CAINRGGGNYEQYF.

This clonotype was picked up a small number of times. This chain uses TRBV6-1 with TRBJ1-6, with D hard to call. V dropped 1 base and J dropped 5 bases, with 9 bases sitting between them. The CDR3 is 15 amino acids. Germline CDR1 reads MNHNS; CDR2 reads SASEGT. CDR3 in amino acids: CASSEVRENNSPLHF. CDR3 DNA: TGTGCCAGCAGTGAAGTAAGGGAGAATAATTCACCCCTCCACTTT.

This clonotype was observed a handful of times. This rearrangement joins TRBV7-9 to TRBJ2-1; 10 nucleotides line up with TRBD2. This CDR3 has 15 residues. Germline CDR1 SEHNR, CDR2 FQNEAQ (reference sequence). CDR3 sequence: CATEDLAGGVNEQFF. Here the CDR3 DNA reads TGTGCTACAGAGGACTTAGCGGGAGGTGTCAATGAGCAGTTCTTC.

The sample holds many counts of this clonotype. The chain recombines TRBV15 with TRBJ2-7, with D unclear. From germline, CDR1 is LNHNV and CDR2 YYDKDF (reference sequence). V was pared by 0 bases and J by 3 bases, with 6 bases between. The CDR3 sequence is 13 residues long. CDR3 region: CATSRDPDYEQYF. CDR3 nucleotide sequence: TGTGCCACCAGCAGAGATCCTGACTACGAGCAGTACTTC.

This clonotype showed up just once. The chain recombines TRBV18 with TRBJ2-1; the D gene could be TRBD1 or TRBD2 (5 bases each). V was cut by 3 bases and J by 6 bases, with 15 bases left in between. The CDR3 totals 15 residues. CDR1 and CDR2 from the germline V gene are KGHSH and LQKENI. CDR3 nucleotides: TGTGCCAGCTCACCTACAGGCAACGGACTCAATGAGCAGTTCTTC. Its protein product is CASSPTGNGLNEQFF. The full variable domain, its missing parts supplied by reference TRBV18 and TRBJ2-1, is NAGVMQNPRHLVRRRGQEARLRCSPMKGHSHVYWYRQLPEEGLKFMVYLQKENIIDESGMPKERFSAEFPKEGPSILRIQQVVRGDSAAYFCASSPTGNGLNEQFFGPGTRLTVL.

This clonotype was counted a few times. V gene TRBV4-3 combines with J gene TRBJ2-1, with TRBD2 matching 9 bases. Per germline, CDR1 LGHNA and CDR2 YSLEER. This CDR3 contains 14 residues. Unmatched junction bases numbered 10, after V lost 3 bases and J lost 13 bases. CDR3 nucleotide sequence: TGCGCCAGCAGCCAGCGGGGGGGCCGAATCCATCAGTTCTTC. It specifies CASSQRGGRIHQFF.

The chain uses TRBV15 and TRBJ2-5; no clear D. CDR3 length: 13 amino acids. Germline-derived CDR1 and CDR2 are LNHNV and YYDKDF (reference sequence). The V and J ends lost 0 bases and 8 bases respectively, with 10 bases between them. The CDR3 DNA is TGTGCCACCAGCAGAGATCGGAGCTCTACCCAGTACTTC. Translation: CATSRDRSSTQYF.

The chain recombines TRBV7-9 with TRBJ2-1, with a weak D call TRBD2 (7 bases). The germline V gene has CDR1 SEHNR and CDR2 FQNEAQ (reference sequence). This CDR3 comprises 17 residues. V was clipped by 5 bases and J by 6 bases, with 23 bases between them. CDR3 coding DNA: TGTGCCAGCAGCCCAACCTTGGGGGGGCAGGCGGGCAATGAGCAGTTCTTC. The encoded protein is CASSPTLGGQAGNEQFF.

V and J are TRBV29-1 and TRBJ1-2; perhaps TRBD1 as D (6 bases). Trimming left V 7 bases short and J 6 bases short, with 15 bases between. CDR3 length equals 12 residues. From germline, CDR1 is SQVTM and CDR2 ANQGSEA. The CDR3 sequence is CSAAPGGDGYTF. The CDR3 nucleotides are TGCAGCGCCGCACCCGGGGGCGATGGCTACACCTTC.

This clonotype was seen more than once but under ten times. This chain uses TRBV4-3 with TRBJ1-1, with D perhaps matching TRBD1 (5 bases). The CDR3 runs to 15 residues. The germline V gene has CDR1 LGHNA and CDR2 YSLEER. Trimming pared 0 bases from V and 5 bases from J, leaving 13 bases between. The CDR3 nucleotides are TGCGCCAGCAGCCAAGAGTGGGGCGCGGGGACTGAAGCTTTCTTT. It translates to CASSQEWGAGTEAFF.

This clonotype was picked up a small number of times. The chain links TRBV5-1 to TRBJ2-2, with no clear D. The CDR3 sequence is 13 residues long. Germline CDR1 is SGHRS and CDR2 is YFSETQ. V was shortened by 2 bases and J by 6 bases, with 8 bases between the two germline ends. The CDR3 spells CASSFRWPGELFF. The CDR3 coding sequence is TGCGCCAGCAGCTTTCGTTGGCCCGGGGAGCTGTTTTTT.

The rearrangement joins TRBV27 to TRBJ2-7, with 9 positions matching TRBD1. Germline trimming cut 8 bases from V and 6 bases from J; bases unmatched to any gene: 11. The CDR3 sequence is 14 residues long. Germline V gene lookup returns CDR1 MNHEY and CDR2 SMNVEV (reference sequence). CDR3 in DNA: TGTGCCAGCGGTGGGACAGGGATAAGAGGCGAGCAGTACTTC. Its translation is CASGGTGIRGEQYF.